Below, 19 T cell receptor beta chains from the same sample are listed, as sequenced in a study of T cell responses to AZD1222 COVID-19 vaccine. Data came from immunoSEQ multiplex PCR; TCRdb stores just in-frame clones and leaves some out. The repertoire has roughly 170,000 clones, 90% to 95% of them found once; the top ten carry around 1.5%. This sample comprised peripheral blood, obtained 28 days after the second AZD1222 dose. These receptors were taken from an adult who received the AZD1222 COVID-19 vaccine.

V usage is TRBV18 and J usage is TRBJ1-4, with no clear D. V was clipped by 3 bases and J by 7 bases, with 12 bases between them. The CDR3 covers 14 residues. Germline V gene sequence: CDR1 KGHSH, CDR2 LQKENI. CDR3 nucleotide sequence: TGTGCCAGCTCACCGAGACCCTCGGGTGAAAAACTGTTTTTT. Its translation: CASSPRPSGEKLFF.

J is TRBJ2-6 and V is TRBV5-1, with 7 bases that match TRBD1. V lost 7 bases, J lost 2 bases, and 15 bases stayed unmatched. Per germline, CDR1 SGHRS and CDR2 YFSETQ. The CDR3 extends over 18 amino acids. CDR3 amino acids: CASGITTGVLAGANVLTF. The CDR3 bases are TGCGCCAGCGGGATCACAACAGGGGTGCTCGCTGGGGCCAACGTCCTGACTTTC.

The V and J genes are TRBV4-3 and TRBJ1-3; a weak D match, TRBD1 (6 bases). This CDR3 is 16 amino acids long. Looked up from germline, CDR1 is LGHNA and CDR2 is YSLEER. Trimming pared 1 base from V and 4 bases from J, leaving 14 bases between. The chain's CDR3 is CASSQGGALGGNTIYF. The CDR3 DNA is TGCGCCAGCAGCCAAGGGGGGGCACTTGGCGGAAACACCATATATTTT.

This sequence joins TRBV7-3 and TRBJ1-1; a possible D gene is TRBD1 (6 bases). V lost 3 bases, J lost 0 bases, and 8 bases lay in between. Germline CDR1 is SGHTA and CDR2 is FQGTGA. This CDR3 comprises 14 residues. This chain's CDR3 is CASSLTGLNTEAFF. CDR3 nucleotide sequence: TGTGCCAGCAGCTTGACAGGACTGAACACTGAAGCTTTCTTT.

This rearrangement joins TRBV3-1 (or the pseudogene TRBV3-2) to TRBJ1-1, with D perhaps TRBD1 (6 bases). The V gene's germline CDR1 is LGHDT and CDR2 YNNKEL (reference sequence). This CDR3 contains 16 residues. Trimming left V 1 base short and J 4 bases short, with 16 bases between. The CDR3 reads CASSQAGVGGGTEAFF. CDR3 DNA sequence: TGTGCCAGCAGCCAAGCAGGGGTTGGCGGCGGCACTGAAGCTTTCTTT.

This chain connects TRBV19 to TRBJ2-7; D unclear. The germline V and J ends were trimmed by 3 bases and 2 bases, with 5 bases remaining between them. The CDR3 extends over 12 amino acids. CDR1 is LNHDA and CDR2 is SQIVND in the germline V gene (reference sequence). Here the CDR3 DNA reads TGTGCCAGTAGTATTCCCCCCTACGAGCAGTACTTC. Translation gives CASSIPPYEQYF.

The rearrangement uses TRBV4-3 and TRBJ2-7, with D possibly being TRBD1 (6 bases). CDR3 size: 15 residues. The V gene's germline CDR1 is LGHNA and CDR2 YSLEER. Trimming cost V 2 bases and J 3 bases, with 14 bases left between them. This CDR3 reads CASSQQTGDLYEQYF. CDR3 coding DNA: TGCGCCAGCAGCCAACAGACAGGAGATCTCTACGAGCAGTACTTC.

V usage is TRBV19 and J usage is TRBJ2-1; 7 bases fit TRBD2. This CDR3 spans 14 amino acids. Unmatched junction bases numbered 7, after V lost 7 bases and J lost 4 bases. Looked up from germline, CDR1 is LNHDA and CDR2 is SQIVND (reference sequence). CDR3 nucleotide sequence: TGTGCCAGTACCCCTAGCGGACCTTACAATGAGCAGTTCTTC. Translated: CASTPSGPYNEQFF.

This clone was recorded once. The chain links TRBV4-1 to TRBJ2-5; either TRBD1 or TRBD2 may fit D (5 bases each). The V end was cut by 0 bases, the J end by 4 bases, with 12 bases between. The germline V gene encodes CDR1 MGHRA and CDR2 YSYEKL. The CDR3 contains 15 residues. The CDR3 DNA reads TGCGCCAGCAGCCAAGAGTCCCGGGACGCAGAGACCCAGTACTTC. Translating gives CASSQESRDAETQYF.

The chain is built from TRBV6-6 and TRBJ1-2; D remains ambiguous. Per germline, CDR1 MNHNY and CDR2 SVGAGI (reference sequence). CDR3 length equals 16 residues. V was shortened by 6 bases and J by 6 bases, with 23 bases between the two germline ends. The CDR3 sequence: CASRNHDIGDTHGYTF. The CDR3 bases are TGTGCCAGCAGGAATCACGACATTGGCGACACCCATGGCTACACCTTC.

The chain has TRBV19 and TRBJ1-5, with D unclear. V was cut by 3 bases and J by 6 bases, with 12 bases left in between. The CDR3 contains 14 residues. The germline CDR1 and CDR2 sequences are LNHDA and SQIVND (reference sequence). Here the CDR3 reads CASSMWEISQPQHF. The CDR3 DNA follows: TGTGCCAGTAGTATGTGGGAGATCAGTCAGCCCCAGCATTTT.

This sequence joins TRBV6-6 and TRBJ1-2, with 7 bases fitting TRBD1. The J segment lost 1 base and the V segment lost 4 bases, leaving 3 bases of the junction unmatched. The CDR3 has 14 residues. CDR1 is MNHNY, CDR2 SVGAGI, per germline (reference sequence). CDR3 residues: CASSFGTDNYGYTF. The CDR3 nucleotides are TGTGCCAGCAGTTTTGGGACAGATAACTATGGCTACACCTTC.

V usage is TRBV5-5 and J usage is TRBJ2-5, with D uncertain. The germline V gene encodes CDR1 SGHKS and CDR2 YYEKEE (reference sequence). This CDR3 spans 16 amino acids. V lost 4 bases to trimming and J lost 4 bases, with 20 bases between them. CDR3 protein: CASSPKVFSPAETQYF. CDR3 coding DNA: TGTGCCAGCAGCCCAAAGGTCTTTTCCCCCGCAGAGACCCAGTACTTC.

The J gene is TRBJ2-6, the V gene TRBV19; 8 positions agree with TRBD1. The CDR3 consists of 16 residues. Germline loops: CDR1 LNHDA, CDR2 SQIVND (reference sequence). The J segment lost 0 bases and the V segment lost 5 bases, leaving 3 bases of the junction unmatched. The CDR3 region is CASSVTGGSGANVLTF. The CDR3 DNA is TGTGCCAGTAGTGTAACAGGGGGCTCTGGGGCCAACGTCCTGACTTTC.

V gene TRBV27 combines with J gene TRBJ2-5; D tentatively fits TRBD1 or TRBD2 (5 bases each). Trimming removed 11 bases at V and 4 bases at J, with 14 bases between. The V gene's germline CDR1 is MNHEY and CDR2 SMNVEV (reference sequence). This CDR3 is built from 12 residues. The CDR3 sequence: CAVGVEGETQYF. As DNA, the CDR3 is TGTGCCGTGGGGGTGGAAGGAGAGACCCAGTACTTC.

The chain couples TRBV21-1 to TRBJ1-1. TRBV21-1 constitutes a pseudogene. The CDR3 is made up of 14 amino acids. The CDR3 here is CASSSGRMNTEAFF. The CDR3 DNA reads TGTGCCAGCAGCAGTGGACGGATGAACACTGAAGCTTTCTTT.

This chain connects TRBV30 to TRBJ2-2, with D possibly TRBD2 on 5 matching bases. Germline CDR1 is GTSNPN and CDR2 is SVGIG (reference sequence). The CDR3 spans 13 residues. Trimming left V 3 bases short and J 7 bases short, with 12 bases between. Here the CDR3 DNA reads TGTGCCTGGAGCCTCTGGGGAGACGGGGAGCTGTTTTTT. Translation gives CAWSLWGDGELFF.

This chain links TRBV6-5 with TRBJ2-7; the match to TRBD2 covers 8 bases. The ends lost 8 bases at V and 6 bases at J; junction bases unmatched: 6. The CDR3 contains 12 residues. Germline-derived CDR1 and CDR2 are MNHEY and SVGAGI. The CDR3 region has the DNA TGTGCCAGCTTTGACGGGGGGGGCGAGCAGTACTTC. Translation: CASFDGGGEQYF.

Regarding this clone: One end of the junction is discordant with germline, which a read error may explain. This chain uses TRBV7-7 with TRBJ2-1; 7 bases fit TRBD2. The CDR3 length is 15 residues. CDR1 and CDR2 (germline): SSHAT, FNYEAQ (reference sequence). CDR3 coding DNA: TGTGCTAGCAGCATCGGCGGGAGCTCCTACAATGAGCAGTTCTTC. Amino acid sequence: CASSIGGSSYNEQFF.